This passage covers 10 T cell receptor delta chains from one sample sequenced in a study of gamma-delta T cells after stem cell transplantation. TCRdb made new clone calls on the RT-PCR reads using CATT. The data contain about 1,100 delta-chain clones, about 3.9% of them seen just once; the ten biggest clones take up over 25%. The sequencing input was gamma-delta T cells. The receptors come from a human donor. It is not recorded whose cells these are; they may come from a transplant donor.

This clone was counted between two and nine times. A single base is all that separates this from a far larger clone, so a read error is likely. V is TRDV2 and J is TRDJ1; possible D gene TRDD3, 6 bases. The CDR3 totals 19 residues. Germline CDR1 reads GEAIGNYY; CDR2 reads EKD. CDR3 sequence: CAGDTAWDRHQPSTDKLIF. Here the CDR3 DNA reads TGTGCCGGTGACACCGCCTGGGATAGACACCAACCTTCTACCGATAAACTCATCTTT.

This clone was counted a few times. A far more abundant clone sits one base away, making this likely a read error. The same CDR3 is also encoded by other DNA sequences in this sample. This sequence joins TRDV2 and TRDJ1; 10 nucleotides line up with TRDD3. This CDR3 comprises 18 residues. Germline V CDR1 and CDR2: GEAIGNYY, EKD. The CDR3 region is CACDTVTYGGGYPDKLIF. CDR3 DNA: TGTGCCTGTGACACGGTAACCTATGGTGGGGGATACCCCGATAAACTCATCTTC.

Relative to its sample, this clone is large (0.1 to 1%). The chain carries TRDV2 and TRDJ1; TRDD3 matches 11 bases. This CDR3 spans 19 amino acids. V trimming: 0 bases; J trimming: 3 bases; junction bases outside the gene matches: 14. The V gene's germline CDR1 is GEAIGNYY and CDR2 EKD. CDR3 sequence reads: CACDTAGLGDTRDPDKLIF. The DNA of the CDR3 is TGTGCCTGTGACACCGCGGGGCTGGGGGATACAAGGGATCCCGATAAACTCATCTTT.

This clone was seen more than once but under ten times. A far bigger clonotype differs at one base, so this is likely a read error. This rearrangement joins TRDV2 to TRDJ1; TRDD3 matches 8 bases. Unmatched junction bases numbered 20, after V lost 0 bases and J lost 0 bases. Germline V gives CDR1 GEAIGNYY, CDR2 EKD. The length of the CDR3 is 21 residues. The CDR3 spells CACDTGFRSTGGQQYTDKLIF. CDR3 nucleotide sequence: TGTGCCTGTGACACCGGATTCCGGAGTACTGGGGGCCAACAGTACACCGATAAACTCATCTTT.

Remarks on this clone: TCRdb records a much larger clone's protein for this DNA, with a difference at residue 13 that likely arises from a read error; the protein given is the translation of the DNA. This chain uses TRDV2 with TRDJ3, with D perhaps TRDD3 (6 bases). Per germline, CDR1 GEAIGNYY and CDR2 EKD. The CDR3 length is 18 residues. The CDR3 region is CACDTWGDRSWDIRQMFF. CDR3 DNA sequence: TGTGCCTGTGACACCTGGGGGGACCGCTCCTGGGACATCCGACAGATGTTTTTC.

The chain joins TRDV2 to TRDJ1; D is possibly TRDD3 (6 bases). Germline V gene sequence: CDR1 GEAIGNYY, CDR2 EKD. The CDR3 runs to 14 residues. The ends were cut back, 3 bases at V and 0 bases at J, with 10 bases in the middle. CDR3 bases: TGTGCCTGTGACGGACTGGGTTACACCGATAAACTCATCTTT. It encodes CACDGLGYTDKLIF.

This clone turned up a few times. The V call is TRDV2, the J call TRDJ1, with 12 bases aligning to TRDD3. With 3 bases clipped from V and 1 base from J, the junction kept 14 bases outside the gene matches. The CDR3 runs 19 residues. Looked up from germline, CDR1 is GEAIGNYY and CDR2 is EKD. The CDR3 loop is CACDPLLGDTVPSTDKLIF. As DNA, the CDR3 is TGTGCCTGTGACCCGCTACTGGGGGATACAGTCCCCTCCACCGATAAACTCATCTTT.

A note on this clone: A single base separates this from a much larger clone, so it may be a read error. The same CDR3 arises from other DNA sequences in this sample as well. The CDR3 reads CACDTVGGLSSYTDKLIF. CDR3 DNA: TGTGCCTGTGACACCGTGGGGGGGCTTTCTTCGTACACCGATAAACTCATCTTT. The V call is TRDV2, the J call TRDJ1; tentatively, D is TRDD3 (6 bases). Trimming removed 0 bases from V and 0 bases from J, with 19 bases in between. Germline V CDR1 and CDR2: GEAIGNYY, EKD. The CDR3 totals 18 residues.

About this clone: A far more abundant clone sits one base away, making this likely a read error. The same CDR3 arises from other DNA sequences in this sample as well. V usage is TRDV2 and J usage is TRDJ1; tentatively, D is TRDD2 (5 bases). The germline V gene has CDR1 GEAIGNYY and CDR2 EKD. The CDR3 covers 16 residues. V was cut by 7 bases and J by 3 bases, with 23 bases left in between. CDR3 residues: CACDPLISSTADKLIF. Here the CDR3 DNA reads TGTGCCTGCGACCCACTAATTTCCTCCACGGCCGATAAACTCATCTTT.

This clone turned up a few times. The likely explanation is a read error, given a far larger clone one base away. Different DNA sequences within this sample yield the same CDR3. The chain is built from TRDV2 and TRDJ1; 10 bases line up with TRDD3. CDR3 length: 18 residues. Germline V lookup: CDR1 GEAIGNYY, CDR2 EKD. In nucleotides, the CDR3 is TGTGCCTGTGACACTGTACTCGGGGGATACGGGTCCACCGATAAACTCATCTTC. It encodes CACDTVLGGYGSTDKLIF.